These 18 T cell receptor beta chains were sequenced from one sample in a study of response to subunit inactivated influenza vaccine (dated by TCRdb to 2016 to 2019). The library was built by means of RT-PCR. The instrument given in TCRdb is Illumina HiSeq 2500. TCRdb reprocessing: public reads trimmed at Q25 with fastp, clones called with MiXCR, in-frame beta chains kept. Rows merge per CDR3 protein into single entries with the most common DNA and genes. For this sample there are about 310,000 distinct CDR3 sequences; roughly 22% appear just once. Clones ranked in the top ten supply 10% of the sample. Sequencing was performed on PBMCs from blood, taken 21 months after vaccination. All receptors come from a man aged 50 to 69 who received an inactivated influenza vaccine. Donor details come from another sample of the same person, matched by shared clones.

The rearrangement joins TRBV7-2 to TRBJ1-2; D unresolved. Germline V lookup: CDR1 SGHTA, CDR2 FQGNSA. CDR3 size: 13 residues. The V end lost 3 bases, the J end lost 2 bases, and 7 bases lay between the germline ends. CDR3 protein: CASSFLQNYGYTF. The DNA of the CDR3 is TGTGCCAGCAGCTTCTTACAGAACTATGGCTACACCTTC. The entire variable domain, with the rest obtained from reference TRBV7-2 and TRBJ1-2, is as follows: GAGVSQSPSNKVTEKGKDVELRCDPISGHTALYWYRQSLGQGLEFLIYFQGNSAPDKSGLPSDRFSAERTGGSVSTLTIQRTQQEDSAVYLCASSFLQNYGYTFGSGTRLTVV.

This clonotype was observed a handful of times. The chain is built from TRBV28 and TRBJ1-5, with 11 bases matching TRBD1. This CDR3 comprises 16 residues. The junction had 4 bases not matched to a gene; V was cut back by 4 bases and J by 2 bases. The V gene's germline CDR1 is MDHEN and CDR2 SYDVKM. CDR3 sequence reads: CASSSGQGVGNQPQHF. CDR3 sequence (DNA): TGTGCCAGCAGTTCGGGACAGGGGGTGGGCAATCAGCCCCAGCATTTT.

This clonotype was detected a few times. The chain recombines TRBV30 with TRBJ1-2, with unresolved D. The V end lost 5 bases, the J end lost 4 bases, and 14 bases lay between the germline ends. Looked up from germline, CDR1 is GTSNPN and CDR2 is SVGIG (reference sequence). This CDR3 spans 13 amino acids. The CDR3 is CAWGRVSGYGYTF. In DNA, the CDR3 is TGTGCCTGGGGTAGGGTATCGGGCTATGGCTACACCTTC.

This rearrangement joins TRBV9 to TRBJ2-3; TRBD1 matches at 8 bases. Germline trimming cut 2 bases from V and 2 bases from J; bases unmatched to any gene: 7. The germline CDR1 and CDR2 sequences are SGDLS and YYNGEE. CDR3 size: 16 residues. The chain's CDR3 is CASSVGTGTPTDTQYF. The CDR3 DNA reads as TGTGCCAGCAGCGTCGGGACAGGAACCCCCACAGATACGCAGTATTTT.

The chain carries TRBV4-2 and TRBJ1-6, with unresolved D. The CDR3 loop spans 18 amino acids. Trimming left V 0 bases short and J 2 bases short, with 14 bases between. CDR1 and CDR2 (germline): LGHNA, YNFKEQ. CDR3 amino acids: CASSQELGRWPYNSPLHF. For the CDR3, the DNA is TGTGCCAGCAGCCAAGAATTGGGGAGGTGGCCCTATAATTCACCCCTCCACTTT.

This clonotype was counted only a few times. V is TRBV6-2 or TRBV6-3 and J is TRBJ1-6; no clear D. The CDR3 loop spans 11 amino acids. Trimming cost V 3 bases and J 10 bases, with 4 bases left between them. Per the germline V gene, CDR1 is MNHEY and CDR2 is SVGEGT. CDR3 coding DNA: TGTGCCAGCAGTTATTGGTCACCCCTCCACTTT. Its protein product is CASSYWSPLHF.

This clonotype was found a few times. The rearrangement joins TRBV6-5 to TRBJ1-1, with 8 bases fitting TRBD1. Unmatched junction bases numbered 5, after V lost 2 bases and J lost 0 bases. CDR3 size: 16 residues. Germline-derived CDR1 and CDR2 are MNHEY and SVGAGI. The CDR3 is CASSYRQGPMNTEAFF. Written as DNA, the CDR3 is TGTGCCAGCAGTTACCGACAGGGGCCTATGAACACTGAAGCTTTCTTT.

This clonotype was seen more than once but under ten times. This chain joins TRBV3-1 and TRBJ2-3; possibly TRBD1 for D (6 bases). V lost 2 bases to trimming and J lost 3 bases, with 9 bases between them. CDR3 size: 14 residues. Germline CDR1 reads LGHDT; CDR2 reads YNNKEL (reference sequence). Written as DNA, the CDR3 is TGTGCCAGCAGCCAAACAGGGATAACAGATACGCAGTATTTT. This gives the protein CASSQTGITDTQYF.

In its sample, this clonotype was seen many times. V gene TRBV3-1 combines with J gene TRBJ1-3, with D possibly matching TRBD1 (6 bases). V shed 5 bases and J shed 0 bases, with 11 bases lying between them. The CDR3 is 15 amino acids. Germline V lookup: CDR1 LGHDT, CDR2 YNNKEL (reference sequence). The CDR3 sequence: CASSVRTVSGNTIYF. CDR3 bases: TGTGCCAGCAGCGTCCGGACAGTCTCTGGAAACACCATATATTTT.

This clonotype was seen a few times. The chain couples TRBV19 to TRBJ2-1; 10 bases fit TRBD2. The CDR3 length is 16 residues. Germline V CDR1 and CDR2: LNHDA, SQIVND (reference sequence). Germline trimming cut 1 base from V and 4 bases from J; bases unmatched to any gene: 4. CDR3 coding DNA: TGTGCCAGTAGTATAGTTAGGACTAGCGGATACAATGAGCAGTTCTTC. Amino acids: CASSIVRTSGYNEQFF.

This clonotype was seen only a few times. The gene calls are TRBV6-1 and TRBJ1-5; no reliable D call. Germline CDR1 and CDR2: MNHNS and SASEGT. The CDR3 totals 14 residues. Trimming stripped 2 bases from V and 4 bases from J, with 9 bases between. The CDR3: CASSEPEPNQPQHF. DNA of the CDR3: TGTGCCAGCAGTGAACCGGAGCCTAATCAGCCCCAGCATTTT.

The chain couples TRBV3-1 to TRBJ1-5, with TRBD1 as a possible D gene (6 bases). V lost 0 bases, J lost 1 base, and 16 bases lay in between. The CDR3 length is 18 residues. Germline V gene lookup returns CDR1 LGHDT and CDR2 YNNKEL (reference sequence). CDR3 in DNA: TGTGCCAGCAGCCAAGATTTCGATTGGGGGACAAGCAATCAGCCCCAGCATTTT. Its translation: CASSQDFDWGTSNQPQHF. Drawing the rest from reference TRBV3-1 and TRBJ1-5, the complete variable domain is DTAVSQTPKYLVTQMGNDKSIKCEQNLGHDTMYWYKQDSKKFLKIMFSYNNKELIINETVPNRFSPKSPDKAHLNLHINSLELGDSAVYFCASSQDFDWGTSNQPQHFGDGTRLSIL.

V is TRBV5-1 and J is TRBJ1-2; 7 nucleotides line up with TRBD1. CDR1 is SGHRS, CDR2 YFSETQ, per germline. Unmatched junction bases numbered 9, after V lost 4 bases and J lost 6 bases. This CDR3 has 14 residues. The CDR3: CASSVGRGLHGYTF. CDR3 nucleotides: TGCGCCAGCAGCGTCGGAAGGGGGCTTCATGGCTACACCTTC.

The V gene is TRBV12-3 or TRBV12-4, the J gene TRBJ2-2; D call uncertain. The CDR3 length is 12 residues. With 3 bases removed from V and 5 bases from J, the gap between germline ends came to 4 bases. The DNA for the CDR3 is TGTGCCAGCAGTTTGTGGACCGGGGAGCTGTTTTTT. Translating it yields CASSLWTGELFF.

This rearrangement joins TRBV2 to TRBJ2-2, with D possibly being TRBD1 (5 bases). Germline-derived CDR1 and CDR2 are SNHLY and FYNNEI. Between the trimmed V and J ends, which lost 8 bases and 2 bases, there was a span of 12 bases. The CDR3 loop spans 14 amino acids. CDR3 residues: CASQGAENTGELFF. The CDR3 DNA reads as TGTGCCAGCCAAGGGGCGGAAAACACCGGGGAGCTGTTTTTT.

This clonotype was found many times. This chain joins TRBV7-2 and TRBJ2-3; TRBD1 might be the D (6 bases). This CDR3 spans 14 amino acids. Germline CDR1 is SGHTA and CDR2 is FQGNSA. V was shortened by 5 bases and J by 3 bases, with 12 bases between the two germline ends. CDR3 sequence: CASSTPGQTDTQYF. In DNA, the CDR3 is TGTGCCAGCAGCACGCCGGGACAAACAGATACGCAGTATTTT.

This clonotype showed up just a few times. The chain uses TRBV29-1 and TRBJ1-2; D is unresolved. V was clipped by 6 bases and J by 4 bases, with 15 bases between them. From germline, CDR1 is SQVTM and CDR2 ANQGSEA. The CDR3 spans 13 residues. Written as DNA, the CDR3 is TGCAGCGTGACCGACACAACTGGCTATGGCTACACCTTC. Translated: CSVTDTTGYGYTF.

V usage is TRBV7-2 and J usage is TRBJ2-7, with 11 positions matching TRBD2. V was pared by 1 base and J by 8 bases, with 1 base of the junction left unmatched. Looked up from germline, CDR1 is SGHTA and CDR2 is FQGNSA. The CDR3 totals 13 residues. In DNA form, the CDR3 reads TGTGCCAGCAGCTTAGGACTAGCGGGACAGCAGTACTTC. Translated: CASSLGLAGQQYF.